This paragraph reports one T cell receptor beta chain. No antigen is known for it. Per-base qualities were not stored, and no clone one base away is much larger. The library relied on the immunoSEQ multiplex PCR assay. This is the immuneACCESS table as TCRdb keeps it, with only in-frame sequences that have V and J called. A part of the clones is gone; compared with another copy, unresolved V genes explain less than half, and the rest is unexplained. Counted in this sample were about 120,000 clones; roughly 90% of them appeared once. The ten largest clonotypes hold about 2.3% of the sample. This sample is drawn from a study of control samples from healthy donors and cancer patients (dated by TCRdb to the early 2020s). The receptor's source is a middle-aged man in good health. Sequencing used blood.

The CDR3 protein: CASSVVGQSTNEQFF. DNA sequence: TGTGCCAGCAGCGTAGTAGGACAGTCTACGAATGAGCAGTTCTTC. Recombination connected TRBV9 to TRBJ2-1; perhaps TRBD1 is the D gene, with 6 bases matching. Looking up the germline V gene yields CDR1 SGDLS and CDR2 YYNGEE. Including cysteine and phenylalanine, the CDR3 has 15 amino acids. Only the CDR3 portion is preserved as DNA: 45 bases, with reading frame beginning at the first base. The junction shows trimming of 0 bases on V and 7 bases on J, plus 14 bases between the germline ends. Full variable domain (CDR3 extended with the reference TRBV9 and TRBJ2-1 proteins): DSGVTQTPKHLITATGQRVTLRCSPRSGDLSVYWYQQSLDQGLQFLIQYYNGEERAKGNILERFSAQQFPDLHSELNLSSLELGDSALYFCASSVVGQSTNEQFFGPGTRLTVL.